This entry lists 27 T cell receptor beta chains sequenced from one sample in a study of sequential checkpoint blockade in melanoma. Here immunoSEQ multiplex PCR was the method, and the copy in TCRdb shows in-frame clones only, minus some. The repertoire holds thousands of clones, with about 30% as singletons. The treatment was: randomized to nivolumab then ipilimumab (arm A) or the reverse (arm B). This specimen was tumor tissue (inferred from file names), taken from a patient given nivolumab and ipilimumab in sequence. All receptors come from a human donor with melanoma.

CDR3 residues: CASSLGENRVRGELFF. CDR3 nucleotide sequence: TGTGCCAGTTCTCTAGGGGAGAACAGGGTACGCGGGGAGCTGTTTTTT. The V gene is TRBV19, the J gene TRBJ2-2, with D perhaps matching TRBD1 (6 bases). Trimming stripped 8 bases from V and 7 bases from J, with 23 bases between. This CDR3 comprises 16 residues. The germline V gene encodes CDR1 LNHDA and CDR2 SQIVND (reference sequence).

CDR3: CASSFGGLMAVYSYNEQFF. DNA of the CDR3: TGTGCCAGCAGCTTCGGGGGTCTGATGGCGGTATACTCCTACAATGAGCAGTTCTTC. The chain uses TRBV11-3 and TRBJ2-1, with D possibly matching TRBD2 (6 bases). Looked up from germline, CDR1 is SGHNT and CDR2 is YENEEA. V lost 3 bases, J lost 0 bases, and 21 bases lay in between. This CDR3 region has 19 residues.

V and J are TRBV11-3 and TRBJ1-2, with 12 bases lining up with TRBD1. CDR3 length: 14 amino acids. J gave up 5 bases and V 5 bases, and 3 bases lay outside the gene matches. Germline-derived CDR1 and CDR2 are SGHNT and YENEEA. The CDR3 nucleotides read TGTGCCAGCAGCCGGGACAGGGGGCCTTATGGCTACACCTTC. This gives the protein CASSRDRGPYGYTF.

The CDR3 spells CATSLDRGRNQPQHF. The CDR3 region has the DNA TGTGCCACCAGCCTCGACCGGGGGCGCAATCAGCCCCAGCATTTT. The chain recombines TRBV15 with TRBJ1-5; TRBD1 is a possible D gene (6 bases). The CDR3 totals 15 residues. Germline-derived CDR1 and CDR2 are LNHNV and YYDKDF (reference sequence). Trimming took 5 bases from V and 2 from J, leaving 13 bases between them.

V gene TRBV25-1 combines with J gene TRBJ1-2; D is undetermined. There are 14 residues in the CDR3. The V end was cut by 3 bases, the J end by 5 bases, with 13 bases between. Germline V gives CDR1 MGHDK, CDR2 SYGVNS. CDR3 bases: TGTGCCAGCAGTGACCCTGGGCAGTGGTATGGCTACACCTTC. Translation gives CASSDPGQWYGYTF.

This clone is categorized as medium-sized. This chain connects TRBV6-8 to TRBJ2-5; 10 nucleotides line up with TRBD1. The ends lost 6 bases at V and 3 bases at J; junction bases unmatched: 4. The CDR3 is 14 residues long. CDR1 is MNHGY and CDR2 is SAAAGT in the germline V gene. This CDR3 is CASSETGGEETQYF. In DNA form, the CDR3 reads TGTGCCAGCAGCGAGACAGGGGGCGAAGAGACCCAGTACTTC.

This clone was seen more than once but under ten times. The gene calls are TRBV9 and TRBJ2-7; TRBD1 is a possible D gene (6 bases). V was trimmed by 10 bases and J by 5 bases, leaving 16 bases between them. Germline CDR1 SGDLS, CDR2 YYNGEE. The CDR3 covers 12 residues. The CDR3 spells CAGKTGSDEQYF. For the CDR3, the DNA is TGTGCCGGGAAAACAGGGTCTGACGAGCAGTACTTC. Based on the CDR3 plus reference TRBV9 and TRBJ2-7, the full variable domain is DSGVTQTPKHLITATGQRVTLRCSPRSGDLSVYWYQQSLDQGLQFLIQYYNGEERAKGNILERFSAQQFPDLHSELNLSSLELGDSALYFCAGKTGSDEQYFGPGTRLTVT.

This clone was detected a few times. The chain links TRBV6-8 to TRBJ2-3, with D possibly matching TRBD2 (6 bases). CDR3 length: 18 amino acids. Trimming removed 0 bases at V and 2 bases at J, with 18 bases between. The germline gives CDR1 MNHGY, CDR2 SAAAGT. CDR3 region: CASSYSPTPGADTDTQYF. The DNA of the CDR3 is TGTGCCAGCAGTTACTCGCCCACTCCGGGAGCCGACACAGATACGCAGTATTTT.

This rearrangement joins TRBV6-8 to TRBJ2-2, with 9 bases that match TRBD2. The CDR3 runs 16 residues. Germline-derived CDR1 and CDR2 are MNHGY and SAAAGT. Trimming at V came to 7 bases and at J to 4 bases, leaving 10 bases not matched to a gene. The CDR3 region is CASTEVAGDGTGELFF. The CDR3 nucleotides are TGTGCCAGCACAGAAGTAGCGGGAGATGGCACCGGGGAGCTGTTTTTT.

This clone showed up just a few times. This sequence joins TRBV11-3 and TRBJ2-7; D uncertain. Per germline, CDR1 SGHNT and CDR2 YENEEA. Trimming removed 3 bases from V and 2 bases from J, with 14 bases in between. CDR3 length: 15 amino acids. CDR3 protein: CASSLAIVPPYEQYV. The CDR3 DNA reads TGTGCCAGCAGCTTGGCCATAGTACCCCCCTACGAGCAGTACGTC.

This clone appeared a few times. The DNA of the CDR3 is TGTGCCAGCAGTGCTCGGGACAGAATAGATACGCAGTATTTT. Its protein product is CASSARDRIDTQYF. The chain links TRBV6-8 to TRBJ2-3; 7 bases match TRBD1. Germline V CDR1 and CDR2: MNHGY, SAAAGT. The CDR3 length is 14 residues. V shed 5 bases, J shed 5 bases, and the junction held 7 bases outside the gene matches.

The chain links TRBV6-8 to TRBJ2-7; 10 positions match TRBD2. The ends lost 5 bases at V and 7 bases at J; junction bases unmatched: 8. The CDR3 runs to 14 residues. Germline CDR1 MNHGY, CDR2 SAAAGT. The DNA for the CDR3 is TGTGCCAGCAGTGTGGCTAGCGGGAGTGGTGAGCAGTACTTC. Its protein product is CASSVASGSGEQYF.

The rearrangement links TRBV28 to TRBJ1-3, with D possibly matching TRBD1 (6 bases). CDR3 length: 14 residues. The V and J ends lost 10 bases and 0 bases respectively, with 13 bases between them. From germline, CDR1 is MDHEN and CDR2 SYDVKM. The CDR3 protein is CATWTVNSGNTIYF. The CDR3 DNA reads as TGTGCCACTTGGACAGTCAACTCTGGAAACACCATATATTTT.

V and J are TRBV9 and TRBJ2-5; 9 nucleotides agree with TRBD1. Germline V gene lookup returns CDR1 SGDLS and CDR2 YYNGEE. V shed 1 base, J shed 2 bases, and the junction held 3 bases outside the gene matches. The length of the CDR3 is 15 residues. For the CDR3, the DNA is TGTGCCAGCAGCGTATGGACAGGGGCGCAAGAGACCCAGTACTTC. It yields the protein CASSVWTGAQETQYF.

This clone was observed a few times. The chain links TRBV19 to TRBJ1-1; D not resolved. Germline V gene data show CDR1 as LNHDA and CDR2 as SQIVND (reference sequence). The CDR3 length is 13 residues. V lost 1 base and J lost 1, with 4 bases in between. This CDR3 reads CASSIARNTEAFF. Written as DNA, the CDR3 is TGTGCCAGTAGTATAGCTAGGAACACTGAAGCTTTCTTT.

This clone was seen a few times. The chain carries TRBV9 and TRBJ1-2, with D possibly matching TRBD1 (6 bases). This CDR3 spans 12 amino acids. Between the trimmed V and J ends, which lost 3 bases and 7 bases, there was a span of 10 bases. Germline loops: CDR1 SGDLS, CDR2 YYNGEE. The CDR3 here is CASSATGFGYTF. CDR3 DNA: TGTGCCAGCAGCGCAACAGGGTTTGGCTACACCTTC.

The V call is TRBV11-3, the J call TRBJ1-3; D gene ambiguous. This CDR3 region has 15 residues. V lost 3 bases and J lost 3, with 12 bases in between. The germline gives CDR1 SGHNT, CDR2 YENEEA. CDR3 nucleotide sequence: TGTGCCAGCAGCTTGTTCCTGGGCGATGGAAACACCATATATTTT. It is translated as CASSLFLGDGNTIYF.

The genes are TRBV7-4 and TRBJ2-1; TRBD2 matches 8 bases. The germline V gene encodes CDR1 SGHVT and CDR2 SQSDAQ. CDR3 size: 15 residues. The trim removed 5 bases at V and 6 bases at J, leaving 9 bases unmatched. CDR3 coding DNA: TGTGCCAGCAGCCCCAGCGGGAGCTTTGGCAATGAGCAGTTCTTC. Protein sequence: CASSPSGSFGNEQFF.

This clone is categorized as medium-sized. The chain has TRBV9 and TRBJ2-7; D remains unclear. Germline-derived CDR1 and CDR2 are SGDLS and YYNGEE. V was cut by 0 bases and J by 6 bases, with 16 bases left in between. The CDR3 totals 15 residues. This chain's CDR3 is CASSVGGGKGPEQYF. The CDR3 DNA sequence: TGTGCCAGCAGCGTAGGAGGCGGAAAGGGTCCCGAGCAGTACTTC.

This clone showed up just a few times. The chain links TRBV9 to TRBJ2-1; 8 bases align to TRBD1. Trimming took 3 bases from V and 1 from J; bases not matched to a gene: 0. CDR3 length: 14 amino acids. The germline V gene encodes CDR1 SGDLS and CDR2 YYNGEE. Here the CDR3 reads CASSGQGSYNEQFF. The CDR3 nucleotides are TGTGCCAGCAGCGGACAGGGGTCCTACAATGAGCAGTTCTTC. Using reference TRBV9 and TRBJ2-1 for the parts outside the CDR3, the full variable domain is DSGVTQTPKHLITATGQRVTLRCSPRSGDLSVYWYQQSLDQGLQFLIQYYNGEERAKGNILERFSAQQFPDLHSELNLSSLELGDSALYFCASSGQGSYNEQFFGPGTRLTVL.

The chain has TRBV19 and TRBJ1-2; 8 nucleotides match TRBD1. This CDR3 has 15 amino acids. J was trimmed by 3 bases and V by 6 bases; bases with no gene match: 9. Per germline, CDR1 LNHDA and CDR2 SQIVND (reference sequence). The CDR3 DNA is TGTGCCAGTAGAACGAGTGGACAGGGAGACTATGGCTACACCTTC. Translation: CASRTSGQGDYGYTF. Full variable domain (missing parts from reference TRBV19 and TRBJ1-2): DGGITQSPKYLFRKEGQNVTLSCEQNLNHDAMYWYRQDPGQGLRLIYYSQIVNDFQKGDIAEGYSVSREKKESFPLTVTSAQKNPTAFYLCASRTSGQGDYGYTFGSGTRLTVV.

The chain employs TRBV28 and TRBJ1-2, with 7 bases aligning to TRBD1. This CDR3 has 13 residues. Trimming at V came to 3 bases and at J to 7 bases, leaving 5 bases not matched to a gene. Germline CDR1 is MDHEN and CDR2 is SYDVKM. The CDR3 DNA sequence: TGTGCCAGCAGTTTGACAGGGCGAAGTGGCTACACCTTC. Its translation is CASSLTGRSGYTF.

The V and J genes are TRBV30 and TRBJ2-7; the D is unclear. This CDR3 region has 11 residues. Per germline, CDR1 GTSNPN and CDR2 SVGIG (reference sequence). V lost 5 bases and J 4 bases, leaving 9 bases between the germline ends. In DNA form, the CDR3 reads TGTGCCTGGGCAAAAAAATACGAGCAGTACTTC. Amino acid sequence: CAWAKKYEQYF.

The genes are TRBV7-6 and TRBJ1-4; tentative D call: TRBD1 (5 bases). Trimming pared 5 bases from V and 5 bases from J, leaving 15 bases between. The CDR3 is 15 residues long. The germline gives CDR1 SGHVS, CDR2 FNYEAQ. The CDR3 region is CASSTGTLVNEKLFF. Written as DNA, the CDR3 is TGTGCCAGCAGCACCGGGACCCTGGTAAATGAAAAACTGTTTTTT.

This clone was seen a few times. V gene TRBV11-3 combines with J gene TRBJ2-1, with 7 positions matching TRBD2. Germline CDR1 and CDR2: SGHNT and YENEEA. There are 15 residues in the CDR3. V dropped 5 bases and J dropped 2; count of bases not matched to a gene: 6. CDR3 nucleotide sequence: TGTGCCAGCAGCCCGAGGAGCGGGACCTACAATGAGCAGTTCTTC. Residues: CASSPRSGTYNEQFF.

The sample holds a few counts of this clone. The CDR3 reads CASSLPGSYGFTEAFF. Here the CDR3 DNA reads TGTGCCAGCAGCCTTCCCGGGTCGTATGGGTTCACTGAAGCTTTCTTT. The genes are TRBV28 and TRBJ1-1; D ambiguous. The CDR3 consists of 16 residues. The V and J ends lost 6 bases and 4 bases respectively, with 21 bases between them. Germline CDR1 and CDR2: MDHEN and SYDVKM.

In this sample, this clone is medium-sized. V gene TRBV6-8 combines with J gene TRBJ2-1; D might be TRBD2 (5 bases). The ends were cut back, 7 bases at V and 3 bases at J, with 16 bases in the middle. The CDR3 totals 15 residues. CDR1 is MNHGY, CDR2 SAAAGT, per germline. DNA for the CDR3: TGTGCCAGCAACCGGGCTGACGGGGACTACAATGAGCAGTTCTTC. The encoded protein is CASNRADGDYNEQFF.